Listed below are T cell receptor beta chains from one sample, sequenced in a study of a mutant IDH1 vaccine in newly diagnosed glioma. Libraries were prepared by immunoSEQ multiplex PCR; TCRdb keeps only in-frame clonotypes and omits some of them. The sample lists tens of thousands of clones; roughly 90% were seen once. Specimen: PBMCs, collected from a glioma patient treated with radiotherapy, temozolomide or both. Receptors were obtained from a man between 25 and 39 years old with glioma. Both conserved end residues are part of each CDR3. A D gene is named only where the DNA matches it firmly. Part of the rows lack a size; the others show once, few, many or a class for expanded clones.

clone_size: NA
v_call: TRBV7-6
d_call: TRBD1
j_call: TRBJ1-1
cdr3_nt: TGTGCCAGCAGCGCCCACCCCGGGACAGGGGCCGGCACTGAAGCTTTCTTT
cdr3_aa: CASSAHPGTGAGTEAFF

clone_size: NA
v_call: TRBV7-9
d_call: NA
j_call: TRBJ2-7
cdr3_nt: TGTGCCAGCAGCCCCGCCTACGAGCAGTACTTC
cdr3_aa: CASSPAYEQYF

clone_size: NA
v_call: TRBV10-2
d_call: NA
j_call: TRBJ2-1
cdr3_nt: TGCGCCAGCAGTGAGTCGGATTGGAATGAGCAGTTCTTC
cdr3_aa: CASSESDWNEQFF

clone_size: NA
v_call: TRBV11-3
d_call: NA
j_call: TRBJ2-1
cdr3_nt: TGTGCCAGCAGCCAAGATGGACAGAGAGACAATGAGCAGTTCTTC
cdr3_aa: CASSQDGQRDNEQFF

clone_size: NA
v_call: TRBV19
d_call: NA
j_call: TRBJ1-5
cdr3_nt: TGTGCCAGTAGTGTACGAGAGAATCAGCCCCAGCATTTT
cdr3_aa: CASSVRENQPQHF

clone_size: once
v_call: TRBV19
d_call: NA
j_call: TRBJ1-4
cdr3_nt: TGTGCCAGTAGTATACCGGGGCAGATTAATGAAAAACTGTTTTTT
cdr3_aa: CASSIPGQINEKLFF

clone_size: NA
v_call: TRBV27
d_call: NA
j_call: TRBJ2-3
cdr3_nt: TGTGCCAGCAGTTTATACACTAGCACAGATACGCAGTATTTT
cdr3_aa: CASSLYTSTDTQYF

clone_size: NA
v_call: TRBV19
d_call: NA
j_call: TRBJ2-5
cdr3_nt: TGTGCCAGTAGTATACGCTCACAGGGCCAGGAGACCCAGTACTTC
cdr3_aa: CASSIRSQGQETQYF

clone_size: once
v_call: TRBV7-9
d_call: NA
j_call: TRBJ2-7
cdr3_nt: TGTGCCAGCAGCTTAGAGGGGGGAAGGGAACAGTACTTC
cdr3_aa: CASSLEGGREQYF

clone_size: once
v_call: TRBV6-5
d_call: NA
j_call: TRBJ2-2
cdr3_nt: TGTGCCAGCAGTACAGGGTGGGGGGGCCCCGGGGAGCTGTTTTTT
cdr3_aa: CASSTGWGGPGELFF

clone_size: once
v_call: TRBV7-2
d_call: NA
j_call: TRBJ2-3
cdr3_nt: TGTGCCAGCAGCTCTTCCACAGATACGCAGTATTTT
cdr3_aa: CASSSSTDTQYF

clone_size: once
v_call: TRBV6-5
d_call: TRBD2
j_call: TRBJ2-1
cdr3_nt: TGTGCCAGCAGCCCCGGACTAGCGGGAGGAGGGAAGTTCTTC
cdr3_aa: CASSPGLAGGGKFF

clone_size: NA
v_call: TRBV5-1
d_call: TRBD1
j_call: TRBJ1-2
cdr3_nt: TGCGCCAGCAGCTTACCGGGACAGGGATTGGATGGCTACACCTTC
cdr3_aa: CASSLPGQGLDGYTF

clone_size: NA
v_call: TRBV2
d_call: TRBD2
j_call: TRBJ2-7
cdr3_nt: TGTGCCAGCGGGGGGACTAGCGGGAGCTACGAGCAGTACTTC
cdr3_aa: CASGGTSGSYEQYF

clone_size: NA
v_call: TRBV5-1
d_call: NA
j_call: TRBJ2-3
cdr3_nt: TGCGCCAGCGCAGGGTCTGGATCAGATACGCAGTATTTT
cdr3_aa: CASAGSGSDTQYF

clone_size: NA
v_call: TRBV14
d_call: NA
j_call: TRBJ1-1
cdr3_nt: TGTGCCAGCAGCCAAGATTGGTTAAACACTGAAGCTTTCTTT
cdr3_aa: CASSQDWLNTEAFF

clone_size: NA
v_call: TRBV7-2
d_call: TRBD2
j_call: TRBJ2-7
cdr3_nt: TGTGCCAGCAGCTTTCCCCTAGCGGGAGGCCCGAGCTCCTACGAGCAGTACTTC
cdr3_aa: CASSFPLAGGPSSYEQYF

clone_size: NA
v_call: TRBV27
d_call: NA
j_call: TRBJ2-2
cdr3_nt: TGTGCCAGCAGTTTTCGGAGGGGGTACACCGGGGAGCTGTTTTTT
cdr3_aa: CASSFRRGYTGELFF

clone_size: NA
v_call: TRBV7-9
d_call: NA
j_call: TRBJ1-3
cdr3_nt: TGTGCCAGCAGCCCACGGGGGGGAAACACCATATATTTT
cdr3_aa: CASSPRGGNTIYF

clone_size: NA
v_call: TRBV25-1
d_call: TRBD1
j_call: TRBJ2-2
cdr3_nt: TGTGCCAGCAGTGATCCCAGGGGGAATACGGGGGAGCTGTTTTTT
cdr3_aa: CASSDPRGNTGELFF

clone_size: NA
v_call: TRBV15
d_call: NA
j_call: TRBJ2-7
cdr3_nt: TGTGCCACCAGCAGAGAAGGGACTGCCTTGCTCGAGCAGTACTTC
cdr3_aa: CATSREGTALLEQYF

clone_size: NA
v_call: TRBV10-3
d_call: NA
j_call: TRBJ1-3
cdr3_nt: TGTGCCATCAGTGATAGGGGGGACTCTGGAAACACCATATATTTT
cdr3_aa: CAISDRGDSGNTIYF

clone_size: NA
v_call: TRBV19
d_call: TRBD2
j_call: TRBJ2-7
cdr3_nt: TGTGCCAGTAGTATAGATACTAGCGGGTACGAGCAGTACTTC
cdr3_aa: CASSIDTSGYEQYF

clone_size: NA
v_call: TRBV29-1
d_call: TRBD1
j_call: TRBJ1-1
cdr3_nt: TGCAGCGTGTTAGGACAGGGGAGGTGGACTGAAGCTTTCTTT
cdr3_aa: CSVLGQGRWTEAFF

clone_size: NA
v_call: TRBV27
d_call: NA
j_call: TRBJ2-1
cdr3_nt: TGTGCCAGCAGTTTCGGGACAAGGGTCTACAATGAGCAGTTCTTC
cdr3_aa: CASSFGTRVYNEQFF

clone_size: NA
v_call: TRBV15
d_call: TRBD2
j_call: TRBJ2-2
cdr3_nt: TGTGCCACCAGCAGAGATGGACTAGCGGGATCCGGGGAGCTGTTTTTT
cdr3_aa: CATSRDGLAGSGELFF

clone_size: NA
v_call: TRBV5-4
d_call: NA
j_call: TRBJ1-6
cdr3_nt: TGTGCCAGCAGCTTGGCTACCGGACAGAATTCACCCCTCCACTTT
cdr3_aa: CASSLATGQNSPLHF

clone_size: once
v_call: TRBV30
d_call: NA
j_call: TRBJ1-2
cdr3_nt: TGTGCCTGGAGTGTTTCGGACGCCTACTATGGCTACACCTTC
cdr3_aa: CAWSVSDAYYGYTF

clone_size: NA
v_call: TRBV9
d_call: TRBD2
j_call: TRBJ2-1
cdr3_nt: TGTGCCAGCAGCGTAGCGGGGGGGGCTAGCGGGATTAATGAGCAGTTCTTC
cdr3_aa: CASSVAGGASGINEQFF

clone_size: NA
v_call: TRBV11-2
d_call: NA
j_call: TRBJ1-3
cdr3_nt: TGTGCCAGCAGCTTAGATCGATGGGAGTCCCCGGCCATATATTTT
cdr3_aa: CASSLDRWESPAIYF

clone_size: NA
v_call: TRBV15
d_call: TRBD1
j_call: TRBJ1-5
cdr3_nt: TGTGCCACCAGCAGAGCAGGGGGAAATCAGCCCCAGCATTTT
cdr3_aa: CATSRAGGNQPQHF

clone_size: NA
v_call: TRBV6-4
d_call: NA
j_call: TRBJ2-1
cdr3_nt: TGTGCCAGCAGTGACTCATGGGGGAGCTCCTACAATGAGCAGTTCTTC
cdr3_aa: CASSDSWGSSYNEQFF

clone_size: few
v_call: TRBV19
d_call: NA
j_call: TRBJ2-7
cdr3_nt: TGTGCCAGTAGTCGGTCCCCGACAGGTACCTACGAGCAGTACTTC
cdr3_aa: CASSRSPTGTYEQYF

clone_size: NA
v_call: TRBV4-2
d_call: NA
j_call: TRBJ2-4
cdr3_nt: TGTGCCAGCAGCCAAGGACAGGAAGACAAAAACATTCAGTACTTC
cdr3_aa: CASSQGQEDKNIQYF

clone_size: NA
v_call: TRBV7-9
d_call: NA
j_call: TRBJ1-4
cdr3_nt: TGTGCCAGCAGCTTAGTCTCCGGGATGGTGAATGAAAAACTGTTTTTT
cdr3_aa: CASSLVSGMVNEKLFF

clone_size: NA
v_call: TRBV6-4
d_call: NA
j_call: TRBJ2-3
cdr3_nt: TGTGCCAGCAGTGACTCGGTGGGATCCACAGATACGCAGTATTTT
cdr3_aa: CASSDSVGSTDTQYF

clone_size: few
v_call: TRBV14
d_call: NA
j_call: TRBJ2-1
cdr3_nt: TGTGCCAGCAGCCCAGGGGGGAGTGAGCAGTTCTTC
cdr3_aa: CASSPGGSEQFF

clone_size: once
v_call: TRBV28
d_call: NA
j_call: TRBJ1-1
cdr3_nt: NA
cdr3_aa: CASSFSSVARGSVFF

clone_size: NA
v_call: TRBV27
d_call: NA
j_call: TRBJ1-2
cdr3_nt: TGTGCCAGCAGTTCATACCTCGACAACTATGGCTACACCTTC
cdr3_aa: CASSSYLDNYGYTF

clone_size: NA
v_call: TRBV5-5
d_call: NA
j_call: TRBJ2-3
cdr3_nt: TGTGCCAGCAGCTTGTCTGCGGGCCCGCCAGATACGCAGTATTTT
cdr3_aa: CASSLSAGPPDTQYF